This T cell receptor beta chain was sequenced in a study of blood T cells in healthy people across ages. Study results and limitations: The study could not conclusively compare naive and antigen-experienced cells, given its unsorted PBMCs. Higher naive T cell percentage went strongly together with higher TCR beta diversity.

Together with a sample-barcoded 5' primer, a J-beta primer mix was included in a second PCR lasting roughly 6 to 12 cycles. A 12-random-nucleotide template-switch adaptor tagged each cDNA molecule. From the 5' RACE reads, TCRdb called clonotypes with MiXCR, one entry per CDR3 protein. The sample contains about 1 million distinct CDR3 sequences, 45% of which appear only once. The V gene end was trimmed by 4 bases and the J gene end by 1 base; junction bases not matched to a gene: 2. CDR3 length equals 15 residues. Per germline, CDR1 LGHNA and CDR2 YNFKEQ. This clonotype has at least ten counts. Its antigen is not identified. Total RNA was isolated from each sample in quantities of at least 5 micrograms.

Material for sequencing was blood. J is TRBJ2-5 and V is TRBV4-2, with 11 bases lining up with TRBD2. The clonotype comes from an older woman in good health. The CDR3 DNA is TGTGCCAGCAGCCCCGGGACTAGCGGCCAAGAGACCCAGTACTTC. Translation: CASSPGTSGQETQYF.